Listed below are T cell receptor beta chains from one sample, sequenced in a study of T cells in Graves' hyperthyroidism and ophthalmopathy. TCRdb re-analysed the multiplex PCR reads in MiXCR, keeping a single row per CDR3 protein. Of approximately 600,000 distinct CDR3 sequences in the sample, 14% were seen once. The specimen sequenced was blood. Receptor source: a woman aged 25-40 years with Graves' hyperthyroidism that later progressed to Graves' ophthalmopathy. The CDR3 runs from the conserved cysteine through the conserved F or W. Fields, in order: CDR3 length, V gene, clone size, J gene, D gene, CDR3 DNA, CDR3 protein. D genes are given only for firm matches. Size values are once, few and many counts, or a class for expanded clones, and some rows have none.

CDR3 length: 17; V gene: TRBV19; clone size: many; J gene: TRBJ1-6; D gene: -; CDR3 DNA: TGTGCCAGTAGTGCTCCGACACCGAGCTCCTATAATTCACCCCTCCACTTT; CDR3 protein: CASSAPTPSSYNSPLHF
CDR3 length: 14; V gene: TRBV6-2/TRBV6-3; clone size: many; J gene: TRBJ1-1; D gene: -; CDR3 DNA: TGTGCCAGCCGGGACACTCTCTCCGGCACTGAAGCTTTCTTT; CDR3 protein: CASRDTLSGTEAFF
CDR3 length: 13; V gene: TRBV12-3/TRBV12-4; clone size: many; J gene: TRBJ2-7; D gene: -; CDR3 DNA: TGTGCCAGCAGTCTGCAGCCAGGGAACGAGCAGTACTTC; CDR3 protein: CASSLQPGNEQYF
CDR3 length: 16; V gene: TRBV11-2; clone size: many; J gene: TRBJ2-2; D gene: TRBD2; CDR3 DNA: TGTGCCAGCAGCTTATCTGTAGCGGGAGGGCCCGGGGAGCTGTTTTTT; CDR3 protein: CASSLSVAGGPGELFF
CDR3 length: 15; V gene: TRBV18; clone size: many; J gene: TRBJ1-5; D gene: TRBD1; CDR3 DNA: TGTGCCAGCTCACCAGGGACAGGCTCCAATCAGCCCCAGCATTTT; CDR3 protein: CASSPGTGSNQPQHF
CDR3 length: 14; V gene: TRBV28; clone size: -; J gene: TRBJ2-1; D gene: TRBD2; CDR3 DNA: TGTGCCAGCAAACAGCGGGAGATGAGAAATGAGCAGTTCTTC; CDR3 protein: CASKQREMRNEQFF
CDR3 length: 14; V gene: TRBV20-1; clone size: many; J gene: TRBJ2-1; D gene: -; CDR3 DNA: TGCAGTGGGGATGGACAAATGGGCTACAATGAGCAGTTCTTC; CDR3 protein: CSGDGQMGYNEQFF
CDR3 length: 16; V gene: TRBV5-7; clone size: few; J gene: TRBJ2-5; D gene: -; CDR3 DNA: TGTGCCAGCAGCTTGGGGCCCGGGACAAAGCAAGAGACCCAGTACTTC; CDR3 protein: CASSLGPGTKQETQYF
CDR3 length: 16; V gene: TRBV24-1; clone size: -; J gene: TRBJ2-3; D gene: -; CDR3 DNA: TGTGCCACCAGTGGCTGGCAGGGGGGCTTCACAGATACGCAGTATTTT; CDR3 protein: CATSGWQGGFTDTQYF
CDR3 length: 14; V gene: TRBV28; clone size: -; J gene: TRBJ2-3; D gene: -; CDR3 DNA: TGTGCCAGCAGTTTTGTGGGGCGCACAGATACGCAGTATTTT; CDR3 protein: CASSFVGRTDTQYF
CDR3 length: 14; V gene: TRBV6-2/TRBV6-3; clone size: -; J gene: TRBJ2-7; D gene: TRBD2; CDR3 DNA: TGTGCCAGCACGTGGACTAGACGGCACTACGAGCAGTACTTC; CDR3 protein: CASTWTRRHYEQYF
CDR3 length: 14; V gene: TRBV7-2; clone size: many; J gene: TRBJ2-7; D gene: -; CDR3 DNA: TGTGCCAGCAGCCCCGTTATAGTCCCCTACGAGCAGTACTTC; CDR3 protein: CASSPVIVPYEQYF
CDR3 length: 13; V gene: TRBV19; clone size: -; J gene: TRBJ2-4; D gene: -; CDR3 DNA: TGTGCCAGTCGGGACACGGGCAAAAACATTCAGTACTTC; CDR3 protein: CASRDTGKNIQYF
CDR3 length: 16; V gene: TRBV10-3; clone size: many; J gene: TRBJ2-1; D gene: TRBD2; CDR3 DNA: TGTGCCATCAGAGGCGGGGAGGGCGATAAGTCTAATGAGCAGTTCTTC; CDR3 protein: CAIRGGEGDKSNEQFF
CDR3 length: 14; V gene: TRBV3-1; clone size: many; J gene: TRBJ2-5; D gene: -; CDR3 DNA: TGTGCCAGCAGCCAAGGGGGAAACCAAGAGACCCAGTACTTC; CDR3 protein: CASSQGGNQETQYF
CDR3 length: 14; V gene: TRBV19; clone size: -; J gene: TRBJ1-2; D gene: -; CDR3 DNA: TGTGCCAGTACCCGGAAATGGCGTGACTATGGCTACACCTTC; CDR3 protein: CASTRKWRDYGYTF
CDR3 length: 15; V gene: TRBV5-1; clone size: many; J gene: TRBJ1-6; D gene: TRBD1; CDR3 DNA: TGCGCCAGCAGCTTGGTGGGACAGGCCAATTCACCCCTCCACTTT; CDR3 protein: CASSLVGQANSPLHF
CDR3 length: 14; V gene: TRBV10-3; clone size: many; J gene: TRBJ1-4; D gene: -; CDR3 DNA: TGTGCCACCCAGGACGGACCTAATGATGAAAAACTGTTTTTT; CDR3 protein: CATQDGPNDEKLFF
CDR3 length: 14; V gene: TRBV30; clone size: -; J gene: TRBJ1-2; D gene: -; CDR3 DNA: TGTGCCTGGAGGACGACAGAGGCGGCCTCTGGCTACACCTTC; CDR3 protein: CAWRTTEAASGYTF
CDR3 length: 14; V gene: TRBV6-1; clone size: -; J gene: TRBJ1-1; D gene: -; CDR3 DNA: TGTGCCAGCAGAAGTACCGGGGTTGTAACTGAAGCTTTCTTT; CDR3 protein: CASRSTGVVTEAFF
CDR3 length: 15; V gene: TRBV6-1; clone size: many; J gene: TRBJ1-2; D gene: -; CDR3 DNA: TGTGCCAGCAGTGCAAGCATGGACTCTGGCTATGGCTACACCTTC; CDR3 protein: CASSASMDSGYGYTF
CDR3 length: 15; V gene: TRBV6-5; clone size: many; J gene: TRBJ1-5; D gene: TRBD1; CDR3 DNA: TGTGCCAGCAGTTACGGTAACAGGGGGAATCAGCCCCAGCATTTT; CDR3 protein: CASSYGNRGNQPQHF
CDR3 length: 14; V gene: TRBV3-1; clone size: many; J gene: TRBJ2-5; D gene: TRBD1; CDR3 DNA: TGTGCCAGCAGCCAACTGGGACAGTTGGTGACCCAGTACTTC; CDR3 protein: CASSQLGQLVTQYF
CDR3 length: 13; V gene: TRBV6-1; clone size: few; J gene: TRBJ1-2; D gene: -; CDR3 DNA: TGTGCCAGCAGTGAGGGACGGGGTTATGGCTACACCTTC; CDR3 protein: CASSEGRGYGYTF
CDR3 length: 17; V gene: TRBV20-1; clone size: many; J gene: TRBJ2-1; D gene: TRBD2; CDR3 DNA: TGCAGTGCTAGAGATGGTTCTAGACTAGCGGGACTCAATGAGCAGTTCTTC; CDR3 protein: CSARDGSRLAGLNEQFF
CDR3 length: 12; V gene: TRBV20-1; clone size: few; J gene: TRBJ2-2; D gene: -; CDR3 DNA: TGCAGTGCTAGTATAGGTACCGGGGAGCTGTTTTTT; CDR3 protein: CSASIGTGELFF
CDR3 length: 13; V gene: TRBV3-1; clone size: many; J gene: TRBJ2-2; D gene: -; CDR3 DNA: TGTGCCAGCAGCCAAGTCGGTGGCGGGGAGCTGTTTTTT; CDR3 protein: CASSQVGGGELFF
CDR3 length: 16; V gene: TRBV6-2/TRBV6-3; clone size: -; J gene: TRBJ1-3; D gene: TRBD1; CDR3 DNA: TGTGCCAGCAGTCCCTCGTTCGACAGGGTAGGAGACACCATATATTTT; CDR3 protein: CASSPSFDRVGDTIYF
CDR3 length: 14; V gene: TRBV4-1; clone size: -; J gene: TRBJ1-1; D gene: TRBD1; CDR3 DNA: TGCGCCAGCAGCCACGACGGGACAGGGACTGAAGCTTTCTTT; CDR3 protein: CASSHDGTGTEAFF
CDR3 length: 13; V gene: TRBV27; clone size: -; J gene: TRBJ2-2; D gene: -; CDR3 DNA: TGTGCCAGCAGCAAACGGGCCACCGGGGAGCTGTTTTTT; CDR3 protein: CASSKRATGELFF
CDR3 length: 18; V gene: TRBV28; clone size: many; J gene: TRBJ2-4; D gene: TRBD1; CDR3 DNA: TGTGCCAGCAGACAACAGGGGTCCACTTCACTAGCCAAAAACATTCAGTACTTC; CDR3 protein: CASRQQGSTSLAKNIQYF
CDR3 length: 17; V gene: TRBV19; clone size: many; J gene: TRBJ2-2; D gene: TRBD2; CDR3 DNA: TGTGCCAGTAGTCCCCTCCCTAGCGGGAGGAACACCGGGGAGCTGTTTTTT; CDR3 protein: CASSPLPSGRNTGELFF
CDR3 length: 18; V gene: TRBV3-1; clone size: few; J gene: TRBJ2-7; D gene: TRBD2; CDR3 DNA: TGTGCCAGCAGCGGACGTCGGTTGCGGGAGGGCCCAAGGTACGAGCAGTACTTC; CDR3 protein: CASSGRRLREGPRYEQYF
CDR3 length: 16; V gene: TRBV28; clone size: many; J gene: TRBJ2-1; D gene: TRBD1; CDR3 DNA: TGTGCCAGCAGTTCCCCCGGGACAGGGGCGATCGATGAGCAGTTCTTC; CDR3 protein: CASSSPGTGAIDEQFF
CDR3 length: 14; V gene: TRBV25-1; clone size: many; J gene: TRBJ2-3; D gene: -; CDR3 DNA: TGTGCCAGCAGTGAAGCCGTGACACCGGATACGCAGTATTTT; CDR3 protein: CASSEAVTPDTQYF
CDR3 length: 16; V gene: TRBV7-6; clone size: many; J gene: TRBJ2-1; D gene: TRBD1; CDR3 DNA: TGTGCCAGCAGCTTGAGTGTGGGACAGGGCTACAATGAGCAGTTCTTC; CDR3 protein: CASSLSVGQGYNEQFF
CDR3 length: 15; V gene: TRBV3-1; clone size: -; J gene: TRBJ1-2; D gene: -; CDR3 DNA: TGTGCCAGCACCCCGGGTCGGACTTTTAACTATGGCTACACCTTC; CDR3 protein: CASTPGRTFNYGYTF
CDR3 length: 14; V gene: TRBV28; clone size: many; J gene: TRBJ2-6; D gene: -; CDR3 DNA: TGTGCCAGCAGTTTGGGGGTCTCGGCCAACGTCCTGACTTTC; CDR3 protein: CASSLGVSANVLTF
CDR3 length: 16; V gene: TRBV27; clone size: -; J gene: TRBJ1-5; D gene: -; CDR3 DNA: TGTGCCAGCAGTCTAGTTGAACCAGGAGGGGTTCAGCCCCAGCATTTT; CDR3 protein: CASSLVEPGGVQPQHF
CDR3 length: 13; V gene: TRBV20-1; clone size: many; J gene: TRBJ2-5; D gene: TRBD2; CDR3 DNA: TGCAGTTCACGGACTAGCGGGGAAGAGACCCAGTACTTC; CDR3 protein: CSSRTSGEETQYF
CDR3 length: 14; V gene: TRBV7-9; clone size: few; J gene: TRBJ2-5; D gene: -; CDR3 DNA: TGTGCCAGCAGCCCATGGATAGTAAAAGAGACCCAGTACTTC; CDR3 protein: CASSPWIVKETQYF